The entry below describes one TCR beta chain. Only in-frame clones appear in the TCRdb table, and some are missing; sequencing was by immunoSEQ multiplex PCR. Here the sample spans 200,000 to 250,000 clones, around 86% being singletons. The record originates from a study of blood T cell repertoires in COVID-19. Study summary: Donors in the United States, Italy and Spain gave samples during acute or convalescent COVID-19.

Trimming shortened V by 5 bases and J by 7 bases, and 18 bases separated the two germline ends. CDR3 length: 15 residues. CDR1 is LGHDT, CDR2 YNNKEL, per germline (reference sequence). This clonotype was sampled from a woman between 45 and 65 years old who had recovered from COVID-19. The rearrangement joins TRBV3-1 (or the pseudogene TRBV3-2) to TRBJ2-1, with a tentative D call TRBD1 (7 bases). Source material: PBMCs or T cells enriched from blood (not recorded which). CDR3 region: CASSFQDRRANEQFF. The DNA of the CDR3 is TGTGCCAGCAGCTTCCAGGACAGGAGGGCTAATGAGCAGTTCTTC.